The 17 T cell receptor beta chains below were found in one sample sequenced in a study of cytomegalovirus exposure and HLA in healthy donors. In the PCR, 60 Vbeta and 13 Jbeta primers were used. Profiled with immunoSEQ multiplex PCR; TCRdb holds only in-frame clones, not every one. The sample carries about 95,000 clones, roughly two thirds recorded once. Sequenced input: PBMCs. These receptors were taken from a woman aged 45 to 65 in good health and CMV-seropositive.

The chain has TRBV5-6 and TRBJ2-7; D gene ambiguous. Trimming shortened V by 0 bases and J by 1 base, and 8 bases separated the two germline ends. The CDR3 has 14 amino acids. Germline CDR1 is SGHDT and CDR2 is YYEEEE. The CDR3 DNA sequence: TGTGCCAGCAGCTTGGTCGCGGTTTCCTACGAGCAGTACTTC. It encodes CASSLVAVSYEQYF.

The chain is built from TRBV6-6 and TRBJ2-2; 10 bases map to TRBD2. The ends lost 5 bases at V and 5 bases at J; junction bases unmatched: 5. In germline, CDR1 is MNHNY, CDR2 SVGAGI (reference sequence). This CDR3 contains 15 residues. CDR3 region: CASSNPSGRTGELFF. Written as DNA, the CDR3 is TGTGCCAGCAGTAATCCTAGCGGGAGAACCGGGGAGCTGTTTTTT.

A remark on this clone: Germline is not matched at one junction end, which may reflect a read error. This chain links TRBV7-2 with TRBJ1-1; a possible D gene is TRBD1 (5 bases). Germline lookup yields CDR1 SGHTA and CDR2 FQGNSA. This CDR3 is 15 amino acids long. This chain's CDR3 is CASSLDGGGNSEAFF. CDR3 sequence (DNA): TGTGCCAGCAGCTTGGATGGGGGAGGGAACTCTGAAGCTTTCTTT.

As regards this clone: At one of its ends the junction is not consistent with the germline gene, which may arise from a read error. The chain carries TRBV7-9 and TRBJ2-7; D is undetermined. The CDR3 is 13 amino acids. The germline V gene has CDR1 SEHNR and CDR2 FQNEAQ (reference sequence). The CDR3 region has the DNA TGTTCCAGCAGCTTAGAGTCGGTGTACGAGCAGTACTTC. Translated: CSSSLESVYEQYF.

The chain employs TRBV10-3 and TRBJ2-1; TRBD2 agrees at 10 bases. The CDR3 runs to 15 residues. Trimming cost V 2 bases and J 6 bases; bases outside gene matches: 4. CDR1 and CDR2 (germline): ENHRY, SYGVKD. The CDR3 sequence is CAISERLAGVNEQFF. The CDR3 nucleotides read TGTGCCATCAGTGAGAGGCTAGCGGGAGTCAATGAGCAGTTCTTC.

The V gene is TRBV19, the J gene TRBJ1-2; 9 bases match TRBD1. Germline trimming cut 4 bases from V and 0 bases from J; bases unmatched to any gene: 3. The CDR3 has 15 amino acids. Germline values: CDR1 LNHDA, CDR2 SQIVND (reference sequence). The CDR3 region has the DNA TGTGCCAGTAGTACCAGACAGGGGGCTAACTATGGCTACACCTTC. Protein: CASSTRQGANYGYTF.

V and J are TRBV10-1 and TRBJ1-1, with D hard to call. V dropped 0 bases and J dropped 6 bases, with 8 bases sitting between them. This CDR3 spans 13 amino acids. Germline lookup yields CDR1 WNHNN and CDR2 SYGVQD (reference sequence). As DNA, the CDR3 is TGCGCCAGCAGTGAGTCGGTCCTAGCTGAAGCTTTCTTT. Translation: CASSESVLAEAFF.

The genes are TRBV5-4 and TRBJ1-6; perhaps TRBD1 as D (6 bases). Trimming stripped 5 bases from V and 7 bases from J, with 13 bases between. The CDR3 covers 14 residues. Germline CDR1 and CDR2: SGHNT and YYREEE (reference sequence). In DNA, the CDR3 is TGTGCCAGCAGGTCCGGGACAAGAAATTCACCCCTCCACTTT. Encoded protein: CASRSGTRNSPLHF.

Remarks on this clone: Germline is not matched at one junction end, which may reflect a read error. Different DNA sequences within this sample yield the same CDR3. The chain recombines TRBV9 with TRBJ2-1; a possible D gene is TRBD2 (5 bases). Germline-derived CDR1 and CDR2 are SGDLS and YYNGEE. This CDR3 is built from 14 residues. In DNA form, the CDR3 reads TGTGCCAGTGGCGGACTTCAGACCTACGATGAGCAGTTCTTC. This encodes CASGGLQTYDEQFF.

As to this clone: In the same sample, other DNA sequences code for this CDR3. V is TRBV5-1 and J is TRBJ2-7, with 12 bases lining up with TRBD2. There are 16 residues in the CDR3. V gave up 0 bases and J gave up 6 bases; unmatched junction bases: 7. In germline, CDR1 is SGHRS, CDR2 YFSETQ. The CDR3 spells CASSLGPSGRAVEQYF. The CDR3 coding sequence is TGCGCCAGCAGCTTGGGACCTAGCGGGAGGGCGGTCGAGCAGTACTTC. Complete variable domain (other parts from reference TRBV5-1 and TRBJ2-7): KAGVTQTPRYLIKTRGQQVTLSCSPISGHRSVSWYQQTPGQGLQFLFEYFSETQRNKGNFPGRFSGRQFSNSRSEMNVSTLELGDSALYLCASSLGPSGRAVEQYFGPGTRLTVT.

This clone has a handful of counts. The genes are TRBV29-1 and TRBJ2-1; a possible D gene is TRBD1 (5 bases). V was pared by 4 bases and J by 0 bases, with 13 bases between. Germline V gives CDR1 SQVTM, CDR2 ANQGSEA. CDR3 length: 15 residues. CDR3 DNA: TGCAGCGTTGGCTCAGGGTGGGGCTCCTACAATGAGCAGTTCTTC. This codes for CSVGSGWGSYNEQFF.

In its sample, this clone was seen a few times. The rearrangement uses TRBV7-3 and TRBJ2-3; tentative D call: TRBD2 (5 bases). The length of the CDR3 is 15 residues. CDR1 is SGHTA, CDR2 FQGTGA, per germline. The germline V and J ends were trimmed by 2 bases and 5 bases, with 14 bases remaining between them. The CDR3 loop reads CASSLAGIRGDTQYF. In DNA, the CDR3 is TGTGCCAGCAGCTTAGCGGGCATCCGGGGAGATACGCAGTATTTT.

The chain combines TRBV4-1 with TRBJ2-5, with a possible D match to TRBD2 (5 bases). CDR3 size: 13 residues. The V end lost 2 bases, the J end lost 7 bases, and 11 bases lay between the germline ends. CDR1 is MGHRA, CDR2 YSYEKL, per germline. CDR3 residues: CASSQSTGGTQYF. DNA of the CDR3: TGCGCCAGCAGCCAATCTACCGGAGGGACCCAGTACTTC.

This chain connects TRBV5-4 to TRBJ2-1, with 7 bases lining up with TRBD2. This CDR3 region has 15 residues. CDR1 and CDR2 (germline): SGHNT, YYREEE (reference sequence). J was trimmed by 7 bases and V by 2 bases; bases with no gene match: 9. This chain's CDR3 is CASSLPRGSGNEQFF. The DNA of the CDR3 is TGTGCCAGCAGCTTACCTCGCGGGAGTGGTAATGAGCAGTTCTTC.

This clone was seen only a few times. V gene TRBV29-1 combines with J gene TRBJ2-1; the D gene is possibly TRBD1 (5 bases). Trimming removed 4 bases from V and 9 bases from J, with 16 bases in between. CDR1 SQVTM and CDR2 ANQGSEA come from the germline V gene. The CDR3 runs to 13 residues. CDR3 in DNA: TGCAGCGTTGCTGGTCTCGGCAGGGCTGAGCAGTTCTTC. Its translation is CSVAGLGRAEQFF.

This clone was recorded a few times. The genes are TRBV5-4 and TRBJ2-5; perhaps TRBD1 as D (6 bases). Trimming shortened V by 3 bases and J by 2 bases, and 11 bases separated the two germline ends. Germline-derived CDR1 and CDR2 are SGHNT and YYREEE (reference sequence). The CDR3 length is 14 residues. The CDR3 DNA reads as TGTGCCAGCAGCTCCGGGACATTACAAGAGACCCAGTACTTC. This codes for CASSSGTLQETQYF.

The chain is built from TRBV28 and TRBJ2-3; 8 bases align to TRBD2. The germline CDR1 and CDR2 sequences are MDHEN and SYDVKM. V was pared by 8 bases and J by 4 bases, with 11 bases of the junction left unmatched. The CDR3 covers 15 residues. The CDR3 spells CASHLSGKGADTQYF. CDR3 sequence (DNA): TGTGCCAGCCATCTTAGCGGGAAAGGGGCAGATACGCAGTATTTT.